Sequencing of this T cell receptor (beta chain) was carried out in a study of blood T cells in healthy people across ages. It was with a sample-barcoded 5' primer and a J-beta primer mix that a second PCR of roughly 7 to 12 cycles was run. A single record per CDR3 protein comes from TCRdb applying MiXCR to the 5' RACE reads. The data show approximately 820,000 distinct CDR3 sequences, around 45% seen once. V lost 6 bases and J lost 5, with 16 bases in between. Per germline, CDR1 MNHNY and CDR2 SVGAGI (reference sequence). The CDR3 is made up of 14 amino acids. This clonotype appeared a few times. Researchers report isolating at least 6 million PBMCs per sample. Every sample gave at least 5 micrograms of total RNA when it was extracted.

The V and J genes are TRBV6-6 and TRBJ2-5, with D possibly being TRBD1 or TRBD2 (5 bases each). The sequenced sample was blood. The source of this sequence is a man aged 55 to 70 in good health. CDR3 nucleotides: TGTGCCAGCAGGGACCGGGACCCAGGGGAGACCCAGTACTTC. Translation: CASRDRDPGETQYF.